The entry below describes one TCR beta chain. Its antigen is not known. 60 Vbeta and 13 Jbeta primers were used in PCR. Measured with immunoSEQ multiplex PCR; TCRdb has only the in-frame clones, and not every one. Of under 200,000 clones in the sample, 81% were seen once. The data derive from a study of cytomegalovirus exposure and HLA in healthy donors. Study-level findings and limits: 150 or so TCR beta chains were listed as cytomegalovirus-associated.

The CDR3 has 15 residues. Losses at the gene ends were 10 bases for V and 10 bases for J; bases not matched to a gene: 17. Germline V gives CDR1 MNHNS, CDR2 SASEGT. This clonotype was sampled from a man between 40 and 49 years old in good health and CMV-seropositive. The sequenced sample was PBMCs. This chain links TRBV6-1 with TRBJ1-1, with 11 positions matching TRBD1. The CDR3 DNA sequence: TGTGCCACCTTGGACAGGGGGCTGCCCCGTTGCGGAGCTTTCTTT. This gives the protein CATLDRGLPRCGAFF.